Shown below are 22 T cell receptor beta chains from a single sample sequenced in a study of cytomegalovirus exposure and HLA in healthy donors. This PCR relied on a set of 60 Vbeta primers and 13 Jbeta primers. Assay used: immunoSEQ multiplex PCR; TCRdb lists only in-frame clones, some missing. Of 150,000 to 200,000 clones in the sample, more than 70% are singletons; the top ten hold about 0.24%. Specimen: PBMCs. These receptors all stem from a boy under 18 in good health and CMV-seronegative.

This sequence joins TRBV27 and TRBJ2-1, with a weak D call TRBD2 (6 bases). CDR1 is MNHEY, CDR2 SMNVEV, per germline (reference sequence). This CDR3 region has 16 residues. Trimming left V 6 bases short and J 0 bases short, with 15 bases between. Written as DNA, the CDR3 is TGTGCCAGCAGCCGGACGGGACTTAGCTCCTACAATGAGCAGTTCTTC. Translated: CASSRTGLSSYNEQFF.

This rearrangement joins TRBV6-6 to TRBJ1-2; 7 bases align to TRBD1. The CDR3 loop spans 11 amino acids. Germline values: CDR1 MNHNY, CDR2 SVGAGI (reference sequence). Germline trimming cut 10 bases from V and 4 bases from J; bases unmatched to any gene: 3. CDR3 sequence (DNA): TGTGCCACCAGGGGGGGCTATGGCTACACCTTC. Translated, it gives CATRGGYGYTF.

The V call is TRBV10-3, the J call TRBJ1-4, with 8 bases matching TRBD1. The trim removed 0 bases at V and 0 bases at J, leaving 6 bases unmatched. There are 18 residues in the CDR3. Germline V gene data show CDR1 as ENHRY and CDR2 as SYGVKD. The CDR3 DNA reads as TGTGCCATCAGTGAGTCGGCGCAGGGGGCGGCAACTAATGAAAAACTGTTTTTT. This gives the protein CAISESAQGAATNEKLFF.

The V and J genes are TRBV5-6 and TRBJ1-6; D may be TRBD1 (6 bases). Germline assignment: CDR1 SGHDT and CDR2 YYEEEE. The CDR3 covers 14 residues. Deletions cut 1 base from V and 7 bases from J, with 9 bases between. CDR3: CASSLQGWNSPLHF. Here the CDR3 DNA reads TGTGCCAGCAGCTTGCAGGGGTGGAATTCACCCCTCCACTTT. Together with reference TRBV5-6 and TRBJ1-6, the CDR3 gives the full variable domain: DAGVTQSPTHLIKTRGQQVTLRCSPKSGHDTVSWYQQALGQGPQFIFQYYEEEERQRGNFPDRFSGHQFPNYSSELNVNALLLGDSALYLCASSLQGWNSPLHFGNGTRLTVT.

This clone showed up just once. The chain links TRBV7-2 to TRBJ2-1; unclear D gene. The CDR3 is 11 residues long. Germline assignment: CDR1 SGHTA and CDR2 FQGNSA. V dropped 5 bases and J dropped 7 bases, with 6 bases sitting between them. The CDR3 region has the DNA TGTGCCAGCAGCCCGGGTAATGAGCAGTTCTTC. It specifies CASSPGNEQFF.

This clone was counted between two and nine times. The rearrangement uses TRBV7-9 and TRBJ2-5; 7 nucleotides agree with TRBD2. Germline V CDR1 and CDR2: SEHNR, FQNEAQ (reference sequence). The V gene end was trimmed by 0 bases and the J gene end by 5 bases; junction bases not matched to a gene: 0. The CDR3 length is 13 residues. This CDR3 is CASSLAGGETQYF. DNA for the CDR3: TGTGCCAGCAGCTTAGCGGGGGGGGAGACCCAGTACTTC.

This rearrangement joins TRBV2 to TRBJ2-5; D remains unclear. Germline CDR1 SNHLY, CDR2 FYNNEI. Trimming left V 6 bases short and J 4 bases short, with 12 bases between. This CDR3 region has 13 residues. CDR3 coding DNA: TGTGCCAGCAGGGTGTGGCCGGGAGAGACCCAGTACTTC. Translated, it gives CASRVWPGETQYF.

The V gene is TRBV19, the J gene TRBJ2-7, with D perhaps TRBD1 (6 bases). The CDR3 has 12 residues. V lost 2 bases to trimming and J lost 6 bases, with 8 bases between them. Germline V gene lookup returns CDR1 LNHDA and CDR2 SQIVND (reference sequence). The CDR3 region has the DNA TGTGCCAGTAGTATAACAGGGCGCGAGCAGTACTTC. This gives the protein CASSITGREQYF.

The sample holds one count of this clone. V gene TRBV5-6 combines with J gene TRBJ2-7, with D possibly matching TRBD1 (5 bases). The germline gives CDR1 SGHDT, CDR2 YYEEEE. The CDR3 runs to 15 residues. V gave up 0 bases and J gave up 0 bases, with 10 bases separating them. The DNA for the CDR3 is TGTGCCAGCAGCTTGGAACAGGTGCCCTCCTACGAGCAGTACTTC. It is translated as CASSLEQVPSYEQYF. The complete variable domain, with remaining parts taken from reference TRBV5-6 and TRBJ2-7, reads DAGVTQSPTHLIKTRGQQVTLRCSPKSGHDTVSWYQQALGQGPQFIFQYYEEEERQRGNFPDRFSGHQFPNYSSELNVNALLLGDSALYLCASSLEQVPSYEQYFGPGTRLTVT.

This clone was recorded only once. The rearrangement links TRBV5-4 to TRBJ1-1; D might be TRBD1 (5 bases). The CDR3 runs to 15 residues. CDR1 is SGHNT, CDR2 YYREEE, per germline (reference sequence). The V end lost 1 base, the J end lost 0 bases, and 10 bases lay between the germline ends. The CDR3 bases are TGTGCCAGCAGCTTGAGGAGGGGACTGAACACTGAAGCTTTCTTT. This encodes CASSLRRGLNTEAFF.

CDR3 nucleotide sequence: TGTGCCAGCAGCTTTAAGTGGACTAGCGGGGGAGAAGAGACCCAGTACTTC. It codes for CASSFKWTSGGEETQYF. J is TRBJ2-5 and V is TRBV13, with 13 bases matching TRBD2. The CDR3 has 17 amino acids. After removal of 3 bases from V and 3 bases from J, the junction contained 7 bases not matched to a gene. CDR1 and CDR2 from the germline V gene are PRHDT and FYEKMQ (reference sequence). The full variable domain, rest sourced from reference TRBV13 and TRBJ2-5, is AAGVIQSPRHLIKEKRETATLKCYPIPRHDTVYWYQQGPGQDPQFLISFYEKMQSDKGSIPDRFSAQQFSDYHSELNMSSLELGDSALYFCASSFKWTSGGEETQYFGPGTRLLVL.

The V call is TRBV2, the J call TRBJ2-7, with 12 bases that match TRBD2. The V gene end was trimmed by 6 bases and the J gene end by 5 bases; junction bases not matched to a gene: 11. CDR1 is SNHLY and CDR2 is FYNNEI in the germline V gene. This CDR3 comprises 16 residues. The CDR3 DNA is TGTGCCAGCAGCGAGATCCGACTAGCGGGAGACGACGAGCAGTACTTC. It translates to CASSEIRLAGDDEQYF.

The chain recombines TRBV30 with TRBJ2-7; D is ambiguous. Trimming shortened V by 2 bases and J by 5 bases, and 10 bases separated the two germline ends. CDR1 is GTSNPN and CDR2 is SVGIG in the germline V gene (reference sequence). The CDR3 loop spans 12 amino acids. The chain's CDR3 is CAWSWQRHEQYF. Written as DNA, the CDR3 is TGTGCCTGGAGTTGGCAACGCCACGAGCAGTACTTC. Together with reference TRBV30 and TRBJ2-7, the CDR3 gives the full variable domain: SQTIHQWPATLVQPVGSPLSLECTVEGTSNPNLYWYRQAAGRGLQLLFYSVGIGQISSEVPQNLSASRPQDRQFILSSKKLLLSDSGFYLCAWSWQRHEQYFGPGTRLTVT.

This clone came up a few times. The chain links TRBV6-1 to TRBJ2-6; no clear D gene. The CDR3 has 14 residues. CDR1 MNHNS and CDR2 SASEGT come from the germline V gene. Trimming left V 4 bases short and J 4 bases short, with 8 bases between. CDR3 region: CASSGESGANVLTF. CDR3 in DNA: TGTGCCAGCAGTGGAGAATCGGGGGCCAACGTCCTGACTTTC.

The rearrangement uses TRBV7-9 and TRBJ2-7; 7 bases map to TRBD1. Germline V gives CDR1 SEHNR, CDR2 FQNEAQ (reference sequence). J was trimmed by 1 base and V by 6 bases; bases with no gene match: 6. The CDR3 is 14 residues long. CDR3 in amino acids: CASRHGTESYEQYF. As DNA, the CDR3 is TGTGCCAGCAGACACGGGACAGAGTCCTACGAGCAGTACTTC.

The chain couples TRBV27 to TRBJ1-6; D gene unclear. The V gene's germline CDR1 is MNHEY and CDR2 SMNVEV (reference sequence). Trimming shortened V by 1 base and J by 7 bases, and 5 bases separated the two germline ends. This CDR3 has 13 residues. CDR3 loop: CASSLYGNSPLHF. Here the CDR3 DNA reads TGTGCCAGCAGTTTATACGGGAATTCACCCCTCCACTTT.

The V call is TRBV6-6, the J call TRBJ2-7; 7 bases match TRBD1. This CDR3 is 14 amino acids long. With V trimmed by 6 bases and J by 0 bases, 5 bases remained unmatched. From germline, CDR1 is MNHNY and CDR2 SVGAGI (reference sequence). CDR3 nucleotides: TGTGCCAGCAGACTCCGGGACAGCTCCTACGAGCAGTACTTC. Protein product: CASRLRDSSYEQYF.

This chain uses TRBV4-3 with TRBJ1-4, with 9 bases identical to TRBD1. Trimming cost V 4 bases and J 14 bases; bases outside gene matches: 14. The CDR3 has 15 amino acids. Germline CDR1 is LGHNA and CDR2 is YSLEER. CDR3 sequence reads: CASSRSRTGENRLFF. CDR3 DNA sequence: TGCGCCAGCAGCCGGTCAAGGACAGGGGAAAATAGGCTGTTTTTT.

The chain uses TRBV6-6 and TRBJ1-3; D is ambiguous. The CDR3 extends over 16 amino acids. With 5 bases removed from V and 0 bases from J, the gap between germline ends came to 14 bases. Germline loops: CDR1 MNHNY, CDR2 SVGAGI (reference sequence). CDR3 residues: CASSTSSGFSGNTIYF. CDR3 nucleotide sequence: TGTGCCAGCAGTACCTCCTCCGGTTTCTCTGGAAACACCATATATTTT.

V usage is TRBV4-3 and J usage is TRBJ2-1; no clear D gene. CDR3 length equals 15 residues. CDR1 is LGHNA, CDR2 YSLEER, per germline. V lost 3 bases, J lost 0 bases, and 9 bases lay in between. The CDR3: CASSHSASSYNEQFF. The CDR3 DNA is TGCGCCAGCAGCCACTCAGCTAGCTCCTACAATGAGCAGTTCTTC.

The gene calls are TRBV15 and TRBJ1-3; D is ambiguous. Trimming removed 0 bases from V and 1 base from J, with 10 bases in between. The CDR3 loop spans 16 amino acids. CDR1 and CDR2 (germline): LNHNV, YYDKDF (reference sequence). The CDR3 DNA reads as TGTGCCACCAGCAGAGACCGGGGTCTATCTGGAAACACCATATATTTT. Encoded protein: CATSRDRGLSGNTIYF.

The chain links TRBV15 to TRBJ2-7; 9 nucleotides line up with TRBD2. Germline trimming cut 1 base from V and 5 bases from J; bases unmatched to any gene: 12. CDR3 length: 17 residues. CDR1 and CDR2 (germline): LNHNV, YYDKDF (reference sequence). The CDR3 sequence is CATSRVGLAGGKNEQYF. The CDR3 region has the DNA TGTGCCACCAGCAGAGTGGGTTTGGCGGGAGGGAAAAACGAGCAGTACTTC. The full variable domain, with the rest looked up from reference TRBV15 and TRBJ2-7, is DAMVIQNPRYQVTQFGKPVTLSCSQTLNHNVMYWYQQKSSQAPKLLFHYYDKDFNNEADTPDNFQSRRPNTSFCFLDIRSPGLGDTAMYLCATSRVGLAGGKNEQYFGPGTRLTVT.